Detailed here is one TCR beta chain. This specimen belongs to a study of T cell changes during pregnancy in multiple sclerosis. TCRdb's table, derived via immunoSEQ multiplex PCR, lists solely in-frame clones and lacks some. The sample lists 39,000 or so clones; 92% were seen once. Germline assignment: CDR1 ENHRY and CDR2 SYGVKD. Deletions cut 8 bases from V and 2 bases from J, with 13 bases between. This CDR3 contains 13 residues. The sample in question was CD8+ T cells from peripheral blood mononuclear cells, obtained before pregnancy. The receptor was isolated from a female donor with multiple sclerosis, enrolled in a pregnancy study. The chain has TRBV10-3 and TRBJ2-7, with D possibly matching TRBD1 (5 bases). The CDR3 sequence is CAIGAEGAYEQYF. The CDR3 region has the DNA TGTGCCATCGGAGCCGAAGGGGCCTACGAGCAGTACTTC.